The clone carrying this T cell receptor beta chain is a singleton in its sample. Its antigen is unknown. This specimen comes from a study of T-cell memory formation after mild COVID-19. Findings of the study overall: Clones that shrank (day 15 to 85) were balanced CD4/CD8, whereas later expanders leaned CD4+.

TCRdb called the 5' RACE reads again in MiXCR, with one record for every CDR3 protein. Of around 250,000 distinct CDR3 sequences listed, 16% were seen once; the top ten hold 23%. The CDR3 has 13 residues. Per the germline V gene, CDR1 is DFQATT and CDR2 is SNEGSKA (reference sequence). Trimming shortened V by 6 bases and J by 5 bases, and 17 bases separated the two germline ends. The material sequenced was PBMCs or a T cell subset sorted from them (not recorded which). J is TRBJ2-7 and V is TRBV20-1; D gene unclear. This TCR derives from a man between 18 and 29 years old who had mild COVID-19 (a few samples of this study predate the infection). Cell type and time point are not known. The CDR3 is CSAPAVPRHEQYF. The CDR3 DNA sequence: TGCAGTGCCCCGGCAGTGCCGCGCCACGAGCAGTACTTC.